This TCR beta chain is drawn from a study of control samples from healthy donors and cancer patients. Trimming cost V 7 bases and J 3 bases, with 7 bases left between them. The CDR3 has 12 amino acids. Germline V lookup: CDR1 MNHEY, CDR2 SMNVEV (reference sequence). Assay: immunoSEQ multiplex PCR; the TCRdb copy retains only in-frame clones and omits some. The table shows some 70,000 clones, with 65% to 85% occurring only once. J is TRBJ2-1 and V is TRBV27; D remains ambiguous. The receptor's source is a man aged 55 to 69 in good health. The sequenced sample consisted of blood. The CDR3 reads CASMDVYNEQFF. As DNA, the CDR3 is TGTGCCAGCATGGACGTCTACAATGAGCAGTTCTTC.